Following are 17 T cell receptor beta chains from one sample sequenced in a study of regulatory dendritic cells for organ transplantation. These TCRs are of unknown antigen specificity. Sorted T cells were CFSE-labeled and cultured approximately five days with allogeneic regulatory or mature dendritic cells at 1:10. Data came from immunoSEQ multiplex PCR; TCRdb stores just in-frame clones and leaves some out. Of roughly 8,500 clones listed, 60% to 70% are singletons. What was sequenced was memory CD4+ T cells from blood cultured with dendritic cells. Subset specified: CD45RO+ memory T cells. The receptors were sampled from a human donor in good health.

This sequence joins TRBV18 and TRBJ1-3; 8 bases align to TRBD1. Germline assignment: CDR1 KGHSH and CDR2 LQKENI. The CDR3 is 14 residues long. With V trimmed by 5 bases and J by 4 bases, 4 bases remained unmatched. CDR3: CASSTDRAGNTIYF. The CDR3 nucleotides are TGTGCCAGCTCAACGGACAGGGCAGGAAACACCATATATTTT.

This clone has a handful of counts. The genes are TRBV7-3 and TRBJ2-2, with 9 bases lining up with TRBD2. This CDR3 is built from 16 residues. V trimming: 0 bases; J trimming: 4 bases; junction bases outside the gene matches: 3. Germline V gene sequence: CDR1 SGHTA, CDR2 FQGTGA. The CDR3 region has the DNA TGTGCCAGCAGCTTAACGGTGCGGGGGGGCACCGGGGAGCTGTTTTTT. It specifies CASSLTVRGGTGELFF.

The CDR3: CASSFRDSTEAFF. The CDR3 coding sequence is TGTGCCAGTAGTTTCCGGGACAGCACTGAAGCTTTCTTT. The chain couples TRBV19 to TRBJ1-1, with TRBD1 matching over 7 bases. Germline V CDR1 and CDR2: LNHDA, SQIVND (reference sequence). The CDR3 covers 13 residues. Losses at the gene ends were 5 bases for V and 4 bases for J; bases not matched to a gene: 4.

This chain links TRBV19 with TRBJ2-5; TRBD2 matches at 12 bases. In germline, CDR1 is LNHDA, CDR2 SQIVND (reference sequence). The CDR3 runs 14 residues. Unmatched junction bases numbered 4, after V lost 7 bases and J lost 4 bases. The CDR3, as DNA: TGTGCCAGTAAACCGGGACTAGCGGGAGAGACCCAGTACTTC. This gives the protein CASKPGLAGETQYF.

J is TRBJ2-3 and V is TRBV7-8; D might be TRBD1 (5 bases). The CDR3 consists of 15 residues. Per the germline V gene, CDR1 is SGHVS and CDR2 is FQNEAQ. Trimming took 5 bases from V and 0 from J, leaving 12 bases between them. CDR3 in amino acids: CASSPQEYSTDTQYF. CDR3 DNA sequence: TGTGCCAGCAGCCCACAGGAGTATAGCACAGATACGCAGTATTTT.

A few counts support this clone. The genes are TRBV9 and TRBJ2-2, with 8 bases that match TRBD2. CDR1 and CDR2 (germline): SGDLS, YYNGEE. Trimming removed 0 bases from V and 7 bases from J; junction bases left unmatched: 14. This CDR3 has 18 residues. The CDR3 loop is CASSVATGGIPGIGELFF. DNA for the CDR3: TGTGCCAGCAGCGTAGCTACGGGGGGGATCCCTGGTATCGGGGAGCTGTTTTTT.

This clone was detected only once. The rearrangement uses TRBV4-3 and TRBJ1-2, with 7 bases identical to TRBD1. Unmatched junction bases numbered 8, after V lost 1 base and J lost 3 bases. The germline gives CDR1 LGHNA, CDR2 YSLEER. This CDR3 has 16 residues. For the CDR3, the DNA is TGCGCCAGCAGCCAAGCGGTGACAGGGTTGGACTATGGCTACACCTTC. Protein: CASSQAVTGLDYGYTF.

In its sample, this clone is medium-sized. The rearrangement uses TRBV5-1 and TRBJ2-2; D perhaps matches TRBD2 (5 bases). The CDR3 is made up of 15 amino acids. V was trimmed by 0 bases and J by 3 bases, leaving 9 bases between them. The germline V gene has CDR1 SGHRS and CDR2 YFSETQ. The CDR3 loop is CASSLATGDTGELFF. The CDR3 DNA reads as TGCGCCAGCAGCTTGGCGACCGGGGACACCGGGGAGCTGTTTTTT.

The count of this clone is one. CDR3 protein: CASSPIAGPNTGELFF. For the CDR3, the DNA is TGTGCCAGCTCACCAATCGCAGGCCCGAACACCGGGGAGCTGTTTTTT. The V and J genes are TRBV18 and TRBJ2-2, with no clear D. Trimming pared 2 bases from V and 0 bases from J, leaving 10 bases between. Germline-derived CDR1 and CDR2 are KGHSH and LQKENI. This CDR3 has 16 residues.

V gene TRBV6-9 combines with J gene TRBJ2-7, with 8 bases lining up with TRBD2. CDR3 length: 16 residues. The V gene end was trimmed by 3 bases and the J gene end by 0 bases; junction bases not matched to a gene: 7. Germline values: CDR1 MNHGY, CDR2 SVAAGI. The CDR3 bases are TGTGCCAGCAGTTACCCAGCGGGGGCCATCTCCTACGAGCAGTACTTC. This codes for CASSYPAGAISYEQYF.

This sequence joins TRBV5-1 and TRBJ2-2; TRBD2 aligns across 14 bases. There are 16 residues in the CDR3. Germline lookup yields CDR1 SGHRS and CDR2 YFSETQ. V was clipped by 1 base and J by 6 bases; unmatched bases: 2. The CDR3: CASSLPTSGGAGELFF. CDR3 nucleotide sequence: TGCGCCAGCAGCTTGCCGACTAGCGGGGGGGCCGGGGAGCTGTTTTTT.

In its sample, this clone was seen a few times. The J gene is TRBJ2-1, the V gene TRBV6-5, with D hard to call. Deletions cut 2 bases from V and 3 bases from J, with 8 bases between. Germline CDR1 is MNHEY and CDR2 is SVGAGI. The CDR3 runs to 14 residues. CDR3 residues: CASSYGSSYNEQFF. The CDR3 DNA sequence: TGTGCCAGCAGTTACGGGTCTAGCTACAATGAGCAGTTCTTC.

J is TRBJ1-2 and V is TRBV7-9, with TRBD1 matching 10 bases. CDR3 length: 13 residues. Trimming cost V 3 bases and J 6 bases; bases outside gene matches: 1. The germline V gene encodes CDR1 SEHNR and CDR2 FQNEAQ (reference sequence). This CDR3 reads CASSFGTGDGYTF. In DNA, the CDR3 is TGTGCCAGCAGCTTCGGGACAGGGGATGGCTACACCTTC.

A single count supports this clone. This rearrangement joins TRBV5-1 to TRBJ2-7; D is perhaps TRBD1 (5 bases). This CDR3 has 15 residues. The germline CDR1 and CDR2 sequences are SGHRS and YFSETQ. V was trimmed by 0 bases and J by 6 bases, leaving 16 bases between them. CDR3 in DNA: TGCGCCAGCAGCTTGGCCCCCACAGGCCCGAGCGAGCAGTACTTC. This sequence encodes CASSLAPTGPSEQYF.

V usage is TRBV7-8 and J usage is TRBJ2-2; D might be TRBD1 (6 bases). The V gene lost 1 base and the J gene lost 7 bases, with 16 bases spanning the gap. This CDR3 spans 16 amino acids. From germline, CDR1 is SGHVS and CDR2 FQNEAQ. DNA of the CDR3: TGTGCCAGCAGCTTAGGGGGGCCACTAGAAGACGGGGAGCTGTTTTTT. It yields the protein CASSLGGPLEDGELFF.

The chain employs TRBV11-3 and TRBJ2-7; possibly TRBD2 for D (7 bases). Trimming cost V 0 bases and J 2 bases, with 14 bases left between them. Germline V lookup: CDR1 SGHNT, CDR2 YENEEA. This CDR3 is built from 16 residues. CDR3 nucleotide sequence: TGTGCCAGCAGCTTAGAGAGGGGGGAGGGCACCTACGAGCAGTACTTC. Translating gives CASSLERGEGTYEQYF.

The chain recombines TRBV19 with TRBJ2-3; possible D gene TRBD2, 6 bases. This CDR3 is 15 amino acids long. Between the trimmed V and J ends, which lost 5 bases and 0 bases, there was a span of 12 bases. Looked up from germline, CDR1 is LNHDA and CDR2 is SQIVND (reference sequence). CDR3 sequence: CASSGRDGSTDTQYF. In nucleotides, the CDR3 is TGTGCCAGTAGTGGGCGGGATGGGAGCACAGATACGCAGTATTTT. Supplemented by reference TRBV19 and TRBJ2-3, the full variable domain reads DGGITQSPKYLFRKEGQNVTLSCEQNLNHDAMYWYRQDPGQGLRLIYYSQIVNDFQKGDIAEGYSVSREKKESFPLTVTSAQKNPTAFYLCASSGRDGSTDTQYFGPGTRLTVL.